The clone carrying this T cell receptor beta chain was counted a few times. The antigen is not known. This specimen comes from a study of early T cells in non-severe SARS-CoV-2 infection. Across the whole study: Bulk RNA taken from unsorted whole blood was sequenced, leaving chains unpaired.

The study, taken as a whole, reports: Clonotype matching in VDJdb favored anti-spike CD8 responses and did not capture private and CD4 specificities.

Attached unique molecular identifiers marked individual cDNA molecules. TCRdb used MiXCR to reprocess the 5' RACE reads, holding one entry per CDR3 protein. The table shows some 50,000 distinct CDR3 sequences, with over 9.5% occurring only once. This receptor was obtained from an adult who was a healthcare worker with PCR-confirmed SARS-CoV-2 infection or an uninfected control (not recorded which). Sequencing used whole blood.

The CDR3 nucleotides read TGCAGCGTTCGGCAGGAGAGTAACTATGGCTACACCTTC. Its protein is CSVRQESNYGYTF. The gene calls are TRBV29-1 and TRBJ1-2, with unresolved D. The germline V and J ends were trimmed by 5 bases and 1 base, with 11 bases remaining between them. Per the germline V gene, CDR1 is SQVTM and CDR2 is ANQGSEA. The CDR3 has 13 amino acids.